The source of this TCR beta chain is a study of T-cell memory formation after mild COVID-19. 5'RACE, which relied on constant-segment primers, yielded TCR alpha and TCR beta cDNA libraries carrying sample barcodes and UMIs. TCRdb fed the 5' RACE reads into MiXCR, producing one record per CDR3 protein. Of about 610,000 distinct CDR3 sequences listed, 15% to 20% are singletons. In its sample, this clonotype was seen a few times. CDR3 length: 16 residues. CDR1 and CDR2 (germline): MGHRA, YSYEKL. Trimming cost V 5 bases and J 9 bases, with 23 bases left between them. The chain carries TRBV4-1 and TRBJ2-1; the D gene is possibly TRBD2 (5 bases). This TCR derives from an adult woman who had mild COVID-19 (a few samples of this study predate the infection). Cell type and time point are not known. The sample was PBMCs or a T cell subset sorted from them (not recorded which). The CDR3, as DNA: TGCGCCAGCAGCGCCGCCGTCGGACTCGGCCGGGGTGAGCAGTTCTTC. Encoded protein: CASSAAVGLGRGEQFF.